This is a list of T cell receptor beta chains from one sample in a study of blood T cell repertoires in COVID-19. Sequencing used immunoSEQ multiplex PCR; TCRdb keeps in-frame clones, though not all of them. Found here are 250,000 to 350,000 clones, around 90% of them singletons; the top ten hold about 4.5%. The sample comprised PBMCs or T cells enriched from blood (not recorded which). These receptors were obtained from a woman aged 18 to 35 with acute COVID-19. CDR3s include the opening cysteine and the closing phenylalanine or tryptophan. D genes are given only for firm matches. Some rows have no size entry. The others give once, few or many, or a class for an expanded clone.

J gene: TRBJ2-7
CDR3 length: 12
V gene: TRBV28
D gene: -
clone size: -
CDR3 protein: CASGPGGWEQYF
CDR3 DNA: TGTGCCAGCGGCCCGGGGGGCTGGGAGCAGTACTTC

J gene: TRBJ2-7
CDR3 length: 15
V gene: TRBV10-3
D gene: TRBD1
clone size: -
CDR3 protein: CAISESGTGGYEQYF
CDR3 DNA: TGTGCCATCAGTGAGTCAGGGACAGGGGGCTACGAGCAGTACTTC

J gene: TRBJ1-5
CDR3 length: 16
V gene: TRBV15
D gene: TRBD1
clone size: -
CDR3 protein: CATSSGLRDRGQPQHF
CDR3 DNA: TGTGCCACCAGCAGCGGGCTCCGGGACAGGGGTCAGCCCCAGCATTTT

J gene: TRBJ2-3
CDR3 length: 16
V gene: TRBV11-1
D gene: TRBD2
clone size: once
CDR3 protein: CASSLALRLAGDTQYF
CDR3 DNA: TGTGCCAGCAGCTTAGCTCTGCGACTAGCGGGTGATACGCAGTATTTT

J gene: TRBJ2-7
CDR3 length: 16
V gene: TRBV24-1
D gene: TRBD2
clone size: once
CDR3 protein: CATSDPSGRAPNEQYF
CDR3 DNA: TGTGCCACCAGTGACCCTAGCGGGAGGGCCCCCAACGAGCAGTACTTC

J gene: TRBJ1-1
CDR3 length: 13
V gene: TRBV7-9
D gene: -
clone size: -
CDR3 protein: CASSRGLHTEAFF
CDR3 DNA: TGTGCCAGCAGTCGGGGACTGCACACTGAAGCTTTCTTT

J gene: TRBJ2-3
CDR3 length: 18
V gene: TRBV15
D gene: TRBD2
clone size: -
CDR3 protein: CATSRASRASGRRDTQYF
CDR3 DNA: TGTGCCACCAGCAGAGCCTCCCGGGCTAGCGGGAGAAGAGATACGCAGTATTTT

J gene: TRBJ1-5
CDR3 length: 14
V gene: TRBV29-1
D gene: -
clone size: few
CDR3 protein: CSVAPQGSNQPQHF
CDR3 DNA: TGCAGCGTTGCCCCCCAGGGTAGCAATCAGCCCCAGCATTTT

J gene: TRBJ2-3
CDR3 length: 15
V gene: TRBV9
D gene: -
clone size: -
CDR3 protein: CASSAGTPGTDTQYF
CDR3 DNA: TGTGCCAGCAGCGCCGGGACTCCGGGCACAGATACGCAGTATTTT

J gene: TRBJ2-1
CDR3 length: 15
V gene: TRBV9
D gene: TRBD2
clone size: -
CDR3 protein: CASSVGAGGFDEQFF
CDR3 DNA: TGTGCCAGCAGCGTAGGAGCGGGAGGGTTCGATGAGCAGTTCTTC

J gene: TRBJ2-7
CDR3 length: 18
V gene: TRBV7-5
D gene: -
clone size: once
CDR3 protein: CARSLPRRWRVRTYEQYF
CDR3 DNA: TGTGCCAGAAGCTTACCCCGCAGGTGGAGGGTACGGACCTACGAGCAGTACTTC

J gene: TRBJ2-2
CDR3 length: 15
V gene: TRBV2
D gene: TRBD2
clone size: -
CDR3 protein: CASSEGRGFTGELFF
CDR3 DNA: TGTGCCAGCAGTGAGGGGAGGGGTTTTACCGGGGAGCTGTTTTTT

J gene: TRBJ2-4
CDR3 length: 16
V gene: TRBV21-1
D gene: -
clone size: -
CDR3 protein: CASSKVTGVAKNIQYF
CDR3 DNA: TGTGCCAGCAGCAAAGTCACGGGAGTGGCCAAAAACATTCAGTACTTC

J gene: TRBJ2-2
CDR3 length: 19
V gene: TRBV12-5
D gene: TRBD2
clone size: -
CDR3 protein: CASGFLTSGRALNTGELFF
CDR3 DNA: TGTGCTAGTGGTTTCCTTACTAGCGGGAGGGCCCTTAACACCGGGGAGCTGTTTTTT

J gene: TRBJ2-1
CDR3 length: 15
V gene: TRBV7-2
D gene: -
clone size: -
CDR3 protein: CASSLSGPGIGEQFF
CDR3 DNA: TGTGCCAGCAGCCTAAGCGGACCTGGTATCGGGGAGCAGTTCTTC

J gene: TRBJ2-1
CDR3 length: 15
V gene: TRBV9
D gene: -
clone size: once
CDR3 protein: CASSVGGREKNEQFF
CDR3 DNA: TGTGCCAGCAGCGTAGGGGGACGGGAGAAAAATGAGCAGTTCTTC

J gene: TRBJ1-4
CDR3 length: 14
V gene: TRBV2
D gene: -
clone size: -
CDR3 protein: CASSPDYTNEKLFF
CDR3 DNA: TGTGCCAGCAGTCCCGACTATACTAATGAAAAACTGTTTTTT

J gene: TRBJ2-7
CDR3 length: 15
V gene: TRBV6-1
D gene: TRBD1
clone size: -
CDR3 protein: CASSEGRTGQHEQYF
CDR3 DNA: TGTGCCAGCAGTGAGGGTCGGACAGGGCAACACGAGCAGTACTTC

J gene: TRBJ2-7
CDR3 length: 12
V gene: TRBV12-3/TRBV12-4
D gene: TRBD1
clone size: once
CDR3 protein: CASSWTGAEQYF
CDR3 DNA: TGTGCCAGCAGTTGGACAGGGGCCGAGCAGTACTTC

J gene: TRBJ2-7
CDR3 length: 15
V gene: TRBV5-4
D gene: TRBD1
clone size: -
CDR3 protein: CASSLLIDRGSEQYF
CDR3 DNA: TGTGCCAGCAGCCTGTTAATCGACAGGGGCTCCGAGCAGTACTTC

J gene: TRBJ1-5
CDR3 length: 14
V gene: TRBV19
D gene: -
clone size: -
CDR3 protein: CASMAGRSNQPQHF
CDR3 DNA: TGTGCCAGTATGGCGGGCAGGAGCAATCAGCCCCAGCATTTT

J gene: TRBJ2-7
CDR3 length: 15
V gene: TRBV5-1
D gene: -
clone size: -
CDR3 protein: CASSKDGGLYYEQYF
CDR3 DNA: TGCGCCAGCAGCAAGGACGGGGGACTTTACTACGAGCAGTACTTC

J gene: TRBJ1-2
CDR3 length: 14
V gene: TRBV7-3
D gene: -
clone size: -
CDR3 protein: CASSSQGFQGGYTF
CDR3 DNA: TGTGCCAGCAGCTCACAGGGTTTCCAAGGTGGCTACACCTTC

J gene: TRBJ2-7
CDR3 length: 15
V gene: TRBV28
D gene: TRBD2
clone size: -
CDR3 protein: CASRRLAGISYEQYF
CDR3 DNA: TGTGCCAGCAGACGACTAGCGGGGATCTCCTACGAGCAGTACTTC

J gene: TRBJ2-1
CDR3 length: 18
V gene: TRBV3-1/TRBV3-2
D gene: TRBD2
clone size: -
CDR3 protein: CASSHFSGSGSSYNEQFF
CDR3 DNA: TGTGCCAGCAGCCACTTTAGCGGGAGCGGTTCCTCCTACAATGAGCAGTTCTTC

J gene: TRBJ2-7
CDR3 length: 15
V gene: TRBV18
D gene: -
clone size: -
CDR3 protein: CASSPALGVRNEQYF
CDR3 DNA: TGTGCCAGCTCACCGGCTTTAGGGGTTCGGAACGAGCAGTACTTC

J gene: TRBJ2-5
CDR3 length: 13
V gene: TRBV10-1
D gene: -
clone size: -
CDR3 protein: CASTLSSGETQYF
CDR3 DNA: TGCGCCAGCACCCTCTCCTCCGGAGAGACCCAGTACTTC

J gene: TRBJ2-7
CDR3 length: 15
V gene: TRBV27
D gene: -
clone size: once
CDR3 protein: CASSFKPWSSYEQYF
CDR3 DNA: TGTGCCAGCAGTTTCAAGCCTTGGAGCTCCTACGAGCAGTACTTC

J gene: TRBJ2-2
CDR3 length: 16
V gene: TRBV19
D gene: TRBD2
clone size: -
CDR3 protein: CASSRLAGSNTGELFF
CDR3 DNA: TGTGCCAGTAGTCGGCTAGCGGGTTCGAACACCGGGGAGCTGTTTTTT

J gene: TRBJ1-1
CDR3 length: 14
V gene: TRBV7-9
D gene: -
clone size: -
CDR3 protein: CASSFDSLNTEAFF
CDR3 DNA: TGTGCCAGCAGCTTTGACAGCCTGAACACTGAAGCTTTCTTT

J gene: TRBJ2-1
CDR3 length: 15
V gene: TRBV11-2
D gene: -
clone size: -
CDR3 protein: CASSSRQSSYNEQFF
CDR3 DNA: TGTGCCAGCAGCTCGAGACAGAGCTCCTACAATGAGCAGTTCTTC

J gene: TRBJ1-4
CDR3 length: 15
V gene: TRBV5-8
D gene: -
clone size: -
CDR3 protein: CASSWGDRDNEKLFF
CDR3 DNA: TGTGCCAGCAGCTGGGGTGACAGAGATAATGAAAAACTGTTTTTT

J gene: TRBJ1-4
CDR3 length: 17
V gene: TRBV4-2
D gene: -
clone size: -
CDR3 protein: CASSQDPDRLINEKLFF
CDR3 DNA: TGTGCCAGCAGCCAAGATCCGGACAGATTGATTAATGAAAAACTGTTTTTT

J gene: TRBJ2-7
CDR3 length: 14
V gene: TRBV28
D gene: TRBD1
clone size: -
CDR3 protein: CASSLDRGPSEQYF
CDR3 DNA: TGTGCCAGCAGCCTGGACAGGGGACCGTCCGAGCAGTACTTC

J gene: TRBJ2-7
CDR3 length: 13
V gene: TRBV11-3
D gene: -
clone size: once
CDR3 protein: CASSLGLDYEQYF
CDR3 DNA: TGTGCCAGCAGCTTAGGACTAGACTACGAGCAGTACTTC

J gene: TRBJ2-3
CDR3 length: 19
V gene: TRBV14
D gene: TRBD1
clone size: -
CDR3 protein: CASSLVGTGGIYGTDTQYF
CDR3 DNA: TGTGCCAGCAGCCTCGTTGGGACAGGGGGCATCTATGGCACAGATACGCAGTATTTT

J gene: TRBJ1-1
CDR3 length: 13
V gene: TRBV28
D gene: TRBD1
clone size: -
CDR3 protein: CASTTGANTEAFF
CDR3 DNA: TGTGCCAGCACGACAGGGGCTAACACTGAAGCTTTCTTT

J gene: TRBJ2-5
CDR3 length: 13
V gene: TRBV27
D gene: -
clone size: -
CDR3 protein: CASSVGGRGTQYF
CDR3 DNA: TGTGCCAGCAGTGTAGGGGGGAGGGGGACCCAGTACTTC

J gene: TRBJ2-7
CDR3 length: 14
V gene: TRBV7-3
D gene: TRBD1
clone size: -
CDR3 protein: CASSSGQGAGEQYF
CDR3 DNA: TGTGCCAGCAGCTCGGGACAGGGGGCCGGCGAGCAGTACTTC

J gene: TRBJ2-7
CDR3 length: 14
V gene: TRBV5-6
D gene: TRBD1
clone size: -
CDR3 protein: CASSSGTGSYEQYF
CDR3 DNA: TGTGCCAGCAGCTCTGGGACAGGTTCCTACGAGCAGTACTTC

J gene: TRBJ2-1
CDR3 length: 15
V gene: TRBV9
D gene: -
clone size: -
CDR3 protein: CASSVLPGLDNEQFF
CDR3 DNA: TGTGCCAGCAGCGTATTACCTGGCTTGGACAATGAGCAGTTCTTC

J gene: TRBJ1-5
CDR3 length: 17
V gene: TRBV27
D gene: TRBD1
clone size: few
CDR3 protein: CASSLTWTGAGNQPQHF
CDR3 DNA: TGTGCCAGCAGCCTAACTTGGACAGGGGCAGGCAATCAGCCCCAGCATTTT

J gene: TRBJ2-2
CDR3 length: 15
V gene: TRBV6-5
D gene: -
clone size: -
CDR3 protein: CASSYSRKGKGELFF
CDR3 DNA: TGTGCCAGCAGTTACTCGAGAAAGGGGAAGGGGGAGCTGTTTTTT

J gene: TRBJ1-1
CDR3 length: 14
V gene: TRBV5-6
D gene: -
clone size: -
CDR3 protein: CASSLLFLDTEAFF
CDR3 DNA: TGTGCCAGCAGCCTACTATTCCTCGACACTGAAGCTTTCTTT

J gene: TRBJ1-1
CDR3 length: 11
V gene: TRBV29-1
D gene: -
clone size: -
CDR3 protein: CSVGQNTEAFF
CDR3 DNA: TGCAGCGTTGGACAGAACACTGAAGCTTTCTTT

J gene: TRBJ2-7
CDR3 length: 13
V gene: TRBV5-1
D gene: -
clone size: -
CDR3 protein: CASSPTPEGRQYF
CDR3 DNA: TGCGCCAGCAGCCCTACCCCGGAGGGAAGGCAGTACTTC

J gene: TRBJ1-2
CDR3 length: 15
V gene: TRBV19
D gene: -
clone size: -
CDR3 protein: CASISGNRGYHGYTF
CDR3 DNA: TGTGCCAGTATTAGCGGCAACAGAGGGTATCATGGCTACACCTTC

J gene: TRBJ2-1
CDR3 length: 16
V gene: TRBV25-1
D gene: -
clone size: -
CDR3 protein: CASSVFSGSGSDEQFF
CDR3 DNA: TGTGCCAGCAGTGTATTCAGCGGGTCCGGAAGCGATGAGCAGTTCTTC

J gene: TRBJ1-3
CDR3 length: 16
V gene: TRBV19
D gene: TRBD1
clone size: -
CDR3 protein: CASGPTGLLSGNTIYF
CDR3 DNA: TGTGCCAGTGGCCCGACAGGGTTACTCTCTGGAAACACCATATATTTT

J gene: TRBJ2-2
CDR3 length: 16
V gene: TRBV27
D gene: TRBD1
clone size: -
CDR3 protein: CASSQKGQGLTGELFF
CDR3 DNA: TGTGCCAGCAGTCAGAAGGGACAGGGACTCACCGGGGAGCTGTTTTTT

J gene: TRBJ2-3
CDR3 length: 14
V gene: TRBV11-2
D gene: -
clone size: -
CDR3 protein: CASSFRQSTDTQYF
CDR3 DNA: TGTGCCAGCAGCTTTAGACAGAGCACAGATACGCAGTATTTT

J gene: TRBJ2-1
CDR3 length: 13
V gene: TRBV28
D gene: -
clone size: once
CDR3 protein: CASSPTRYFEQFF
CDR3 DNA: TGTGCCAGCAGTCCTACTAGATATTTTGAGCAGTTCTTC

J gene: TRBJ1-2
CDR3 length: 13
V gene: TRBV27
D gene: -
clone size: -
CDR3 protein: CASSFDRMNGYTF
CDR3 DNA: TGTGCCAGCAGTTTCGACAGGATGAATGGCTACACCTTC

J gene: TRBJ2-5
CDR3 length: 15
V gene: TRBV5-5
D gene: TRBD2
clone size: few
CDR3 protein: CASSRGTSGSETQYF
CDR3 DNA: TGTGCCAGCAGCCGTGGGACTAGCGGGAGTGAGACCCAGTACTTC

J gene: TRBJ2-2
CDR3 length: 12
V gene: TRBV10-1
D gene: -
clone size: -
CDR3 protein: CASSDAGGELFF
CDR3 DNA: TGCGCCAGCTCGGACGCGGGCGGGGAGCTGTTTTTT

J gene: TRBJ2-7
CDR3 length: 14
V gene: TRBV15
D gene: TRBD2
clone size: -
CDR3 protein: CATSKGLAIYEQYF
CDR3 DNA: TGTGCCACCAGCAAGGGACTAGCGATCTACGAGCAGTACTTC

J gene: TRBJ2-6
CDR3 length: 17
V gene: TRBV13
D gene: -
clone size: once
CDR3 protein: CASSLRSYYSGANVLTF
CDR3 DNA: TGTGCCAGCAGCTTGAGGTCATACTACTCTGGGGCCAACGTCCTGACTTTC

J gene: TRBJ2-2
CDR3 length: 17
V gene: TRBV5-8
D gene: TRBD2
clone size: -
CDR3 protein: CASSSVTSGENTGELFF
CDR3 DNA: TGTGCCAGCAGCTCGGTAACTAGCGGGGAGAACACCGGGGAGCTGTTTTTT

J gene: TRBJ2-3
CDR3 length: 15
V gene: TRBV7-3
D gene: TRBD2
clone size: -
CDR3 protein: CASSLTGGRTDTQYF
CDR3 DNA: TGTGCCAGCAGCTTAACGGGCGGGAGAACAGATACGCAGTATTTT